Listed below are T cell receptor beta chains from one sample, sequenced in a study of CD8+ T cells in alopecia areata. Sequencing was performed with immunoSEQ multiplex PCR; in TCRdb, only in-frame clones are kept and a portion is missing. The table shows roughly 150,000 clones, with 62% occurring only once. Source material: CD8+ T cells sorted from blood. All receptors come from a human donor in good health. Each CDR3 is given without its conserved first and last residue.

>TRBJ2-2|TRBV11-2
ASSFWTSGKEELF
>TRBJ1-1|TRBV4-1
ASSLQAEAF
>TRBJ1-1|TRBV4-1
ASSHRGGASAEAF
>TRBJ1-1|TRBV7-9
ASSLEPRFEAF
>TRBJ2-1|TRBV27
ASSPGLAGFYNEQF
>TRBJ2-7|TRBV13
ASSTTVLGGGYEQY
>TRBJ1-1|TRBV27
ASSLLLAGNTEAF
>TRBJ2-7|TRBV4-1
ASSQLTSGSLYEQY
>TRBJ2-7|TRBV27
ASSKQGRYYEQY
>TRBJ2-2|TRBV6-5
ASTSGLAGVGELF
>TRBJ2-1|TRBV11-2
ASSQGVAGGPNEQF
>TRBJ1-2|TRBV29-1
SVEDQEHLYGYT
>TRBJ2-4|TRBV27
ASSLGGAGVNIQY
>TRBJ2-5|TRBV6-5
ASSYDGMGGETQY